The rows below give T cell receptor beta chains drawn from one sample of a study of shared T cell receptors in the human thymus. Sequenced by immunoSEQ multiplex PCR; TCRdb stores in-frame clones only, minus some. The sample consists of approximately 490,000 clones, about four fifths of them appearing once. These data were also reused for a study on human thymus T cells.

Sequencing used thymocytes. The receptor set was obtained from a boy in the first two years of life with a congenital heart defect. Each CDR3 is given with its conserved first and last residue. Fields, in order: V gene, J gene, clone size, D gene, CDR3 DNA, CDR3 protein. A D gene is named only where the DNA matches it firmly. Size tells how often a clone was seen (once, few, many) or the class of an expanded clone, and some rows leave it out.

>TRBV6-1|TRBJ1-5|.|.
TGTGCCAGCAGTGCCGGACTGACTAGCAATCAGCCCCAGCATTTT
CASSAGLTSNQPQHF
>TRBV21-1|TRBJ2-7|few|.
TGTGCCAGCAGCAGCACGGGTGCGGGACTAGCTTGGGAGCAGTACTTC
CASSSTGAGLAWEQYF
>TRBV19|TRBJ2-3|few|.
TGTGCCAGTAGTCCGGAGCGGACAGATACGCAGTATTTT
CASSPERTDTQYF
>TRBV28|TRBJ2-5|.|.
TGTGCCAGCAGTTTATCCAGGGCTACCCAAGAGACCCAGTACTTC
CASSLSRATQETQYF
>TRBV21-1|TRBJ2-7|.|.
TGTGCCAGCAGCAAATATGGCGGGCCCTGGGACGAGCAGTACTTC
CASSKYGGPWDEQYF
>TRBV5-6|TRBJ1-2|few|.
TGTGCCAGCAGCTTGGGTGCAGGCCGGGAATATGGCTACACCTTC
CASSLGAGREYGYTF
>TRBV4-2|TRBJ2-7|once|.
TGTGCCAGCAGCCACCCTGGGAGGACCCATACCCGATACGAGCAGTACTTC
CASSHPGRTHTRYEQYF
>TRBV10-3|TRBJ2-1|few|.
TGTGCCATCAGTGAGGAGGAGTGGGAGGTGAGCTCCTACAATGAGCAGTTCTTC
CAISEEEWEVSSYNEQFF
>TRBV19|TRBJ2-1|.|.
TGTGCCAGTAGTATGGAGCTCCGGCTAGCGCTTAGTTATGAGCAGTTCTTC
CASSMELRLALSYEQFF
>TRBV28|TRBJ1-2|.|TRBD1
TGTGCCAGCAGTTTGGCAGACAGGGACTATGGCTACACCTTC
CASSLADRDYGYTF
>TRBV5-4|TRBJ2-1|.|.
TGTGCCAGCAGCTTTCCTACCAAGGACAGTTCGAGCTCCTACAATGAGCAGTTCTTC
CASSFPTKDSSSSYNEQFF
>TRBV7-2|TRBJ2-5|.|TRBD2
TGTGCCAGCAGCCCCCGGGAGGGAGAAGAGACCCAGTACTTC
CASSPREGEETQYF
>TRBV30|TRBJ1-2|.|TRBD1
TGTGCCTGGAGTGTACTAGGGGGCGGCTATGGCTACACCTTC
CAWSVLGGGYGYTF
>TRBV6-1|TRBJ1-1|.|.
TGTGCCAGCAGTGAAGACCCGGGTATGCCCCACACTGAAGCTTTCTTT
CASSEDPGMPHTEAFF